Listed below are T cell receptor beta chains from one sample, sequenced in a study of beta chain features in type 1 diabetes. Data came from immunoSEQ multiplex PCR; TCRdb stores just in-frame clones and leaves some out. Among about 260,000 clones listed, roughly 21% were seen once. Input material: naive CD4+ T cells from blood. The receptors were sampled from a woman between 40 and 55 years old with type 1 diabetes. Each CDR3 is given with its conserved first and last residue. The order of the fields is D gene, clone size, V gene, J gene, CDR3 DNA, CDR3 protein. A D gene is named only where the DNA matches it firmly. A clone size is listed for some rows: how often the clone was seen (once, few, many), or a class if it is expanded.

TRBD2	NA	TRBV4-2	TRBJ2-1	TGTGCCAGCAGCCCCCCGGGAGGCTCCTACAATGAGCAGTTCTTC	CASSPPGGSYNEQFF
TRBD1	NA	TRBV6-5	TRBJ1-6	TGTGCCAGCAGGTACTGGACAGGAGGGCCTGGGCCCCTCCACTTT	CASRYWTGGPGPLHF
NA	NA	TRBV19	TRBJ2-7	TGTGCCAGTAGTAAACAGGCAACGGACGAGCAGTACTTC	CASSKQATDEQYF
NA	NA	TRBV28	TRBJ2-6	TGTGCCAGCAGTCTCGAGGTCTCTGGGGCCAACGTCCTGACTTTC	CASSLEVSGANVLTF
NA	NA	TRBV5-1	TRBJ2-1	TGCGCCAGCAGCTTGGTGGGACTTTCCCCGTCCTACAATGAGCAGTTCTTC	CASSLVGLSPSYNEQFF
TRBD1	few	TRBV7-2	TRBJ2-1	TGTGCCAGCATCTCGACAGGGGGAACTATCAATGAGCAGTTCTTC	CASISTGGTINEQFF
NA	few	TRBV7-9	TRBJ2-5	TGTGCCAGCAGCTTAGAGTACTACGGGGTGGGGCAAGAGACCCAGTACTTC	CASSLEYYGVGQETQYF
TRBD1	few	TRBV15	TRBJ1-6	TGTGCCACCAGCAGAATTCCGATGACAGGGGGTAATTCACCCCTCCACTTT	CATSRIPMTGGNSPLHF
TRBD2	few	TRBV9	TRBJ2-3	TGTGCCAGCAGCTCTCGTAGCGGGAGAGGGGGCACAGATACGCAGTATTTT	CASSSRSGRGGTDTQYF
TRBD2	NA	TRBV7-2	TRBJ2-7	TGTGCCAGCAGCTTAGATACGGGACTACCCTACGAGCAGTACTTC	CASSLDTGLPYEQYF
NA	NA	TRBV5-1	TRBJ2-7	TGCGCCAGCAGCTTTAACAGGGACTACGAGCAGTACTTC	CASSFNRDYEQYF
TRBD2	NA	TRBV28	TRBJ2-2	TGTGCCAGCATTGTCGGGGGGGCCTACACCGGGGAGCTGTTTTTT	CASIVGGAYTGELFF
TRBD1	few	TRBV4-1	TRBJ2-7	TGCGCCAGCAGCCAAGAAAAGGGGGCTGGGACCTACGAGCAGTACTTC	CASSQEKGAGTYEQYF
NA	NA	TRBV4-1	TRBJ1-5	TGCGCCAGCAGCCAAGAGGACCACAGGAGCAATCAGCCCCAGCATTTT	CASSQEDHRSNQPQHF
TRBD1	few	TRBV2	TRBJ1-2	TGTGCCAGCATCCCGATATGGACAGGGCTCCCCTATAGCTACACCTTC	CASIPIWTGLPYSYTF
NA	NA	TRBV7-9	TRBJ2-7	TGTGCCAGCAGCCTTTGGGCTGTAACCTACGAGCAGTACTTC	CASSLWAVTYEQYF
NA	NA	TRBV28	TRBJ1-2	TGTGCCAGCAGAGTGCAGACGGGGCAGGGGATAAACTATGGCTACACCTTC	CASRVQTGQGINYGYTF
NA	few	TRBV30	TRBJ1-1	TGTGCCTGGAGTGTAACCCCAGGTATGAACACTGAAGCTTTCTTT	CAWSVTPGMNTEAFF
NA	few	TRBV18	TRBJ2-1	TGTGCCAGCTCACCGGGGCCCTCCTACAATGAGCAGTTCTTC	CASSPGPSYNEQFF
NA	few	TRBV29-1	TRBJ1-2	TGCAGCGCCTCCGGGACTTCGGGAGAGGACTACACCTTC	CSASGTSGEDYTF
TRBD1	NA	TRBV9	TRBJ2-3	TGTGCCAGCAGCGTAGAAGGGGGCCAAGGCCGCCTCCTTTTT	CASSVEGGQGRLLF
NA	few	TRBV29-1	TRBJ1-2	TGCAGCGTTGAAGGGGTCGTCGGTGGCGGCGGCTACACCTTC	CSVEGVVGGGGYTF
NA	NA	TRBV11-2	TRBJ2-2	TGTGCCAGCACCTTAGCAGACTTTCAACACGGGGAGCTGTTTTTT	CASTLADFQHGELFF
TRBD1	NA	TRBV5-1	TRBJ2-1	TGCGCCAGCAGCGCGGGACAGGGGGCGGTTGAGCAGTTCTTC	CASSAGQGAVEQFF
NA	few	TRBV7-9	TRBJ1-4	TGTGCCAGCAGCCCCCGGGGCCGGGGGGAAAAACTGTTTTTT	CASSPRGRGEKLFF
NA	once	TRBV30	TRBJ1-1	TGTGCCTGGAGTGTAAGCCCGGGGAGATCTGAAGCTTTCTTT	CAWSVSPGRSEAFF
TRBD2	few	TRBV7-2	TRBJ2-2	TGTGCCAGCTCTAAAGGCCAGAGCGGGGTTACCGGGGAGCTGTTTTTT	CASSKGQSGVTGELFF
NA	few	TRBV27	TRBJ1-5	TGTGCCAGCAGTCCCCGCGGGGGGCGTCAGCCCCAGCATTTT	CASSPRGGRQPQHF
NA	NA	TRBV7-2	TRBJ2-1	TGTGCCAGCAGCGTCCAGGGCTACAGGCAGTTCTTC	CASSVQGYRQFF
TRBD2	NA	TRBV9	TRBJ2-3	TGTGCCAGCAGCTTACTAGCGGGAGGAGTGGATACGCAGTATTTT	CASSLLAGGVDTQYF
TRBD2	few	TRBV19	TRBJ2-3	TGTGCCAGTACCACCGGGACTAGCGGCGATACGCAGTATTTT	CASTTGTSGDTQYF
TRBD1	few	TRBV5-4	TRBJ2-1	TGTGCCAGCAGCCGGGACAGGGGACGCTACAATGAGCAGTTCTTC	CASSRDRGRYNEQFF
NA	few	TRBV2	TRBJ2-1	TGTGCCAGCAGTCCTTACAATGAGCAGTTCTTC	CASSPYNEQFF
NA	NA	TRBV9	TRBJ2-1	TGTGCCAGCAGCGTTGACACGAGAACGTTAGGTGAGCAGTTCTTC	CASSVDTRTLGEQFF
NA	NA	TRBV19	TRBJ2-2	TGTGCCAGTAGTATAGATCTTCAGATCACCGGGGAGCTGTTTTTT	CASSIDLQITGELFF
TRBD1	few	TRBV6-5	TRBJ2-5	TGTGCCAGCAGCAATAGGGACAGAGAGACCCAGTACTTC	CASSNRDRETQYF
TRBD2	NA	TRBV4-1	TRBJ2-5	TGCGCCAGCAGCCGGACTAGCGGGAGTGAGGAGACCCAGTACTTC	CASSRTSGSEETQYF
TRBD2	once	TRBV6-5	TRBJ2-3	TGTGCCAGCAATGGGGGGGGCACAGATACGCAGTATTTT	CASNGGGTDTQYF
TRBD1	NA	TRBV27	TRBJ1-1	TGTGCCAGCATCCCCGGGACAGGGTTTGGTGAAGCTTTCTTT	CASIPGTGFGEAFF
TRBD1	NA	TRBV19	TRBJ2-2	TGTGCCTCCCGACAGGGTGGGACCGGGGAGCTGTTTTTT	CASRQGGTGELFF
TRBD1	NA	TRBV30	TRBJ2-3	TGTGCCGGGAACCGGGACAGGGGTCTGGATACGCAGTATTTT	CAGNRDRGLDTQYF
NA	few	TRBV29-1	TRBJ2-3	TGCAGCGTTGAGGTCTCAAGCGATGCGCAGTATTTT	CSVEVSSDAQYF
NA	NA	TRBV5-6	TRBJ1-3	TGTGCCAGCAGCTTGAGGGGGAGCTCTGGAAACACCATATATTTT	CASSLRGSSGNTIYF
NA	few	TRBV29-1	TRBJ1-1	TGCAGCGTCGGGGGAATGATGACTGAAGCTTTCTTT	CSVGGMMTEAFF
NA	few	TRBV29-1	TRBJ2-7	TGCAGCGCCCGCCCCGGCGGATTTTACGAGCAGTACTTC	CSARPGGFYEQYF
TRBD1	few	TRBV5-4	TRBJ1-1	TGTGCCAGCAGCTTGGATTTACAGGGGCCGTACACTGAAGCTTTCTTT	CASSLDLQGPYTEAFF
NA	NA	TRBV10-3	TRBJ2-1	TGTGCCATCACGGAGGAGGCCTACAATGAGCAGTTCTTC	CAITEEAYNEQFF
NA	NA	TRBV28	TRBJ2-7	TGTGCCAGCAGTTTAGGAGGACCGGGTCCTTACGAGCAGTACTTC	CASSLGGPGPYEQYF
NA	NA	TRBV28	TRBJ2-1	TGTGCCAGCAGTCCCCCGGGTAGCGGACCCTACAATGAGCAGTTCTTC	CASSPPGSGPYNEQFF
NA	NA	TRBV4-3	TRBJ2-3	TGCGCCAGCAGCCAAGATCAGGTAACAGATACGCAGTATTTT	CASSQDQVTDTQYF
NA	NA	TRBV2	TRBJ2-7	TGTGCCAGCGCCCGGGACAACTACGGGCAGTACTTC	CASARDNYGQYF
NA	few	TRBV5-1	TRBJ1-1	TGCGCCAGCAGCCAGGGACTCGCGAACACTGAAGCTTTCTTT	CASSQGLANTEAFF
NA	NA	TRBV30	TRBJ1-5	TGTGCCTGGAGTATGCCCCCCGGGAGCCCCCAGCATTTT	CAWSMPPGSPQHF
NA	NA	TRBV7-9	TRBJ2-5	TGTGCCAGCAGCCGGAGACCCGACGGGGAGACCCAGTACTTC	CASSRRPDGETQYF
TRBD2	NA	TRBV7-6	TRBJ2-2	TGTGCCAGCAGCTTAGTGGTAGCGGGAGGCACCGGGGAGCTGTTTTTT	CASSLVVAGGTGELFF
TRBD2	NA	TRBV4-3	TRBJ2-1	TGCGCCAGCAGCCTTCAGATCACTAGCGGGAGAGGTTCCTACAATGAGCAGTTCTTC	CASSLQITSGRGSYNEQFF
NA	NA	TRBV10-3	TRBJ2-7	TGTGCCATCAGGGTCAACGGGATAAGCTCCTACGAGCAGTACTTC	CAIRVNGISSYEQYF
NA	few	TRBV6-5	TRBJ1-2	TGTGCCAGCAGTAAACAGCCTAACTATGGCTACACCTTC	CASSKQPNYGYTF
NA	NA	TRBV18	TRBJ1-5	TGTGCCAGCTCACCGTACCAGGGAAATCAGCCCCAGCATTTT	CASSPYQGNQPQHF
NA	NA	TRBV9	TRBJ2-1	TGTGCCAGCAGCCAGACTACATCGAGGGAGCAGTTCTTC	CASSQTTSREQFF